This T cell receptor (beta chain) was documented in a study of OX40 agonist ivuxolimab in advanced cancers. Study at large: Ivuxolimab was administered intravenously to patients at 0.01 to 10 mg/kg every 2 weeks. Three patients showed partial responses: one hepatocellular carcinoma and two cutaneous melanoma cases.

TCRdb's table, derived via immunoSEQ multiplex PCR, lists solely in-frame clones and lacks some. The table includes 100,000 to 150,000 clones, 85% to 95% detected once. The CDR3 loop spans 13 amino acids. V was clipped by 5 bases and J by 2 bases; unmatched bases: 2. From germline, CDR1 is SGHTA and CDR2 FQGTGA. The specimen was CD4+ or CD8+ T cells sorted from blood, collected in a trial of the OX40 agonist ivuxolimab. This receptor was taken from an adult with an advanced solid tumor such as melanoma, head and neck, liver or kidney cancer. The chain employs TRBV7-3 and TRBJ1-2; 7 bases line up with TRBD1. This CDR3 is CASSQTGNYGYTF. The CDR3 DNA follows: TGTGCCAGCAGCCAGACAGGGAACTATGGCTACACCTTC.